This entry lists 18 T cell receptor beta chains sequenced from one sample in a study of OX40 agonist ivuxolimab in advanced cancers. Assay used: immunoSEQ multiplex PCR; TCRdb lists only in-frame clones, some missing. The sample consists of roughly 13,000 clones, about 94% of them appearing once. The specimen comprised CD4+ or CD8+ T cells sorted from blood, sampled in a trial of the OX40 agonist ivuxolimab. The receptors stem from an adult with an advanced solid tumor such as melanoma, head and neck, liver or kidney cancer.

The V call is TRBV29-1, the J call TRBJ2-1, with 13 bases matching TRBD2. The trim removed 2 bases at V and 7 bases at J, leaving 5 bases unmatched. CDR3 length: 15 amino acids. Per the germline V gene, CDR1 is SQVTM and CDR2 is ANQGSEA. The CDR3 region is CSVESRLAGGNEQFF. The CDR3 DNA reads TGCAGCGTTGAATCCCGACTAGCGGGAGGTAATGAGCAGTTCTTC.

The gene calls are TRBV28 and TRBJ1-1; D may be TRBD1 (5 bases). The V gene lost 7 bases and the J gene lost 4 bases, with 13 bases spanning the gap. CDR1 and CDR2 (germline): MDHEN, SYDVKM. The CDR3 loop spans 13 amino acids. CDR3 bases: TGTGCCAGCAAGACAGTCGGAACCACTGAAGCTTTCTTT. This codes for CASKTVGTTEAFF.

The chain employs TRBV28 and TRBJ2-3; 10 bases are shared with TRBD2. The CDR3 is 16 residues long. V dropped 5 bases and J dropped 1; count of bases not matched to a gene: 6. The germline V gene encodes CDR1 MDHEN and CDR2 SYDVKM. The CDR3 loop is CASSPPTSGGTDTQYF. The CDR3 nucleotides are TGTGCCAGCAGTCCCCCAACTAGCGGGGGCACAGATACGCAGTATTTT.

The chain couples TRBV6-1 to TRBJ1-6, with a possible D match to TRBD1 (5 bases). The V and J ends lost 0 bases and 4 bases respectively, with 13 bases between them. Per germline, CDR1 MNHNS and CDR2 SASEGT. The CDR3 extends over 17 amino acids. The CDR3 sequence is CASSEAKRTLYNSPLHF. Here the CDR3 DNA reads TGTGCCAGCAGTGAAGCGAAGAGGACACTTTATAATTCACCCCTCCACTTT.

This clone was seen a single time. The CDR3 reads CASSLQNQPQHF. The CDR3 nucleotides read TGTGCCAGCAGCTTGCAGAATCAGCCCCAGCATTTT. This chain connects TRBV5-6 to TRBJ1-5, with unresolved D. Germline loops: CDR1 SGHDT, CDR2 YYEEEE. This CDR3 comprises 12 residues. V dropped 1 base and J dropped 4 bases, with 3 bases sitting between them.

The chain joins TRBV6-5 to TRBJ1-5; D is undetermined. Germline V CDR1 and CDR2: MNHEY, SVGAGI. The CDR3 runs 14 residues. V lost 6 bases and J 5 bases, leaving 14 bases between the germline ends. CDR3 sequence: CASRPDITHQPQHF. CDR3 DNA: TGTGCCAGCAGACCCGACATCACCCATCAGCCCCAGCATTTT.

V and J are TRBV7-9 and TRBJ2-1; maybe TRBD1 (6 bases). With 7 bases removed from V and 5 bases from J, the gap between germline ends came to 18 bases. Germline CDR1 reads SEHNR; CDR2 reads FQNEAQ (reference sequence). The CDR3 sequence is 15 residues long. The DNA for the CDR3 is TGTGCCAGCACCTTCGGCCCTGAGGGGGACAATGAGCAGTTCTTC. It is translated as CASTFGPEGDNEQFF.

The chain carries TRBV5-1 and TRBJ2-7; D gene uncertain. The CDR3 is 12 amino acids. The V gene lost 5 bases and the J gene lost 5 bases, with 11 bases spanning the gap. Per germline, CDR1 SGHRS and CDR2 YFSETQ. CDR3 in amino acids: CASRITGDEQYF. In nucleotides, the CDR3 is TGCGCCAGCAGAATAACGGGCGACGAGCAGTACTTC.

The J gene is TRBJ1-1, the V gene TRBV7-3; 7 nucleotides agree with TRBD1. This CDR3 is 19 amino acids long. The J segment lost 3 bases and the V segment lost 2 bases, leaving 18 bases of the junction unmatched. Germline V lookup: CDR1 SGHTA, CDR2 FQGTGA. Here the CDR3 DNA reads TGTGCCAGCAGCTTATCTCCCTTCTCCGGGACAGCCGACGACACTGAAGCTTTCTTT. Its protein product is CASSLSPFSGTADDTEAFF.

The gene calls are TRBV28 and TRBJ1-1; D is unclear. V was shortened by 6 bases and J by 4 bases, with 12 bases between the two germline ends. The CDR3 spans 13 residues. Per germline, CDR1 MDHEN and CDR2 SYDVKM. The CDR3 loop is CASRSGYFTEAFF. DNA of the CDR3: TGTGCCAGCAGGTCGGGGTATTTCACTGAAGCTTTCTTT. Using reference TRBV28 and TRBJ1-1 for the parts outside the CDR3, the full variable domain is DVKVTQSSRYLVKRTGEKVFLECVQDMDHENMFWYRQDPGLGLRLIYFSYDVKMKEKGDIPEGYSVSREKKERFSLILESASTNQTSMYLCASRSGYFTEAFFGQGTRLTVV.

This rearrangement joins TRBV5-6 to TRBJ2-3; possibly TRBD1 or TRBD2 for D (5 bases each). The germline V gene encodes CDR1 SGHDT and CDR2 YYEEEE. The CDR3 runs to 14 residues. V lost 2 bases and J 3 bases, leaving 10 bases between the germline ends. For the CDR3, the DNA is TGTGCCAGCAGCTTAGGGACGGCTACAGATACGCAGTATTTT. It translates to CASSLGTATDTQYF.

The V and J genes are TRBV2 and TRBJ2-1, with 10 positions matching TRBD2. Germline trimming cut 8 bases from V and 0 bases from J; bases unmatched to any gene: 10. CDR3 length: 17 residues. Per the germline V gene, CDR1 is SNHLY and CDR2 is FYNNEI. The CDR3 sequence: CASAGLAIASSYNEQFF. For the CDR3, the DNA is TGTGCCAGCGCGGGACTAGCGATAGCGAGCTCCTACAATGAGCAGTTCTTC. Combining the CDR3 with reference TRBV2 and TRBJ2-1 gives the whole variable domain EPEVTQTPSHQVTQMGQEVILRCVPISNHLYFYWYRQILGQKVEFLVSFYNNEISEKSEIFDDQFSVERPDGSNFTLKIRSTKLEDSAMYFCASAGLAIASSYNEQFFGPGTRLTVL.

This sequence joins TRBV15 and TRBJ1-5, with D unresolved. There are 13 residues in the CDR3. CDR1 is LNHNV, CDR2 YYDKDF, per germline (reference sequence). Trimming cost V 8 bases and J 3 bases, with 11 bases left between them. The CDR3 DNA follows: TGTGCCACCGGCGTAGGTAACAATCAGCCCCAGCATTTT. Translation: CATGVGNNQPQHF.

This chain joins TRBV5-1 and TRBJ1-1; 9 bases map to TRBD1. This CDR3 contains 13 residues. Germline CDR1 SGHRS, CDR2 YFSETQ. With 4 bases clipped from V and 12 bases from J, the junction kept 10 bases outside the gene matches. The CDR3 bases are TGCGCCAGCAGCCGGTGGGGGGACAGGGAACCTTTCTTT. This encodes CASSRWGDREPFF. Full variable domain (remainder filled in from reference TRBV5-1 and TRBJ1-1): KAGVTQTPRYLIKTRGQQVTLSCSPISGHRSVSWYQQTPGQGLQFLFEYFSETQRNKGNFPGRFSGRQFSNSRSEMNVSTLELGDSALYLCASSRWGDREPFFGQGTRLTVV.

V usage is TRBV5-4 and J usage is TRBJ2-3; D possibly matches TRBD1 or TRBD2 (5 bases each). The CDR3 contains 12 residues. Trimming removed 1 base at V and 12 bases at J, with 12 bases between. The germline V gene has CDR1 SGHNT and CDR2 YYREEE (reference sequence). CDR3 sequence: CASSLNDRDQYF. DNA of the CDR3: TGTGCCAGCAGCTTGAATGATAGGGACCAGTATTTT.

DNA of the CDR3: TGTGCCAGCAGTTCGACAGCGCTAGATGGCTACACCTTC. Protein: CASSSTALDGYTF. V and J are TRBV6-5 and TRBJ1-2; D might be TRBD1 (5 bases). The CDR3 has 13 residues. With 4 bases removed from V and 6 bases from J, the gap between germline ends came to 12 bases. Germline V gene lookup returns CDR1 MNHEY and CDR2 SVGAGI.

The rearrangement joins TRBV11-2 to TRBJ1-1; no firm D call. Germline CDR1 and CDR2: SGHAT and FQNNGV. CDR3 length: 12 amino acids. Trimming shortened V by 2 bases and J by 5 bases, and 6 bases separated the two germline ends. CDR3 coding DNA: TGTGCCAGCAGCTTAACTTGGACTGAAGCTTTCTTT. Translating gives CASSLTWTEAFF.

The genes are TRBV11-2 and TRBJ2-1; 13 bases agree with TRBD2. J lost 4 bases, V lost 5 bases, and 5 bases had no gene match. The germline V gene encodes CDR1 SGHAT and CDR2 FQNNGV. The CDR3 totals 16 residues. The CDR3 reads CASSQLLAGGYNEQFF. In DNA, the CDR3 is TGTGCCAGCAGCCAATTACTAGCGGGAGGGTACAATGAGCAGTTCTTC.